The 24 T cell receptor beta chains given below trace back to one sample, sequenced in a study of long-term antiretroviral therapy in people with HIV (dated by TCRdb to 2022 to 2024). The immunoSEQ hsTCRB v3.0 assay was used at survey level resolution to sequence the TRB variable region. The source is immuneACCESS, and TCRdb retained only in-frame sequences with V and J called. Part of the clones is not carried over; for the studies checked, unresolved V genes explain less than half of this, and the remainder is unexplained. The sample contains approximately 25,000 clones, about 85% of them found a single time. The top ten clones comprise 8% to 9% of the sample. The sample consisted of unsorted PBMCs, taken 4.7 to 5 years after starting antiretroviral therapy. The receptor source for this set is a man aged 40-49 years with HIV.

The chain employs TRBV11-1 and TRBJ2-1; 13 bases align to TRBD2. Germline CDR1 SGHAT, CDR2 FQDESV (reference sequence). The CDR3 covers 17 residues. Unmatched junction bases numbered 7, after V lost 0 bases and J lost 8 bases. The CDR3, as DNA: TGTGCCAGCAGCTTAGCGCAACTAGCGGGAGGGGGCGATGAGCAGTTCTTC. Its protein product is CASSLAQLAGGGDEQFF. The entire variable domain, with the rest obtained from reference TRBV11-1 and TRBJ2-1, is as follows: EAEVAQSPRYKITEKSQAVAFWCDPISGHATLYWYRQILGQGPELLVQFQDESVVDDSQLPKDRFSAERLKGVDSTLKIQPAELGDSAMYLCASSLAQLAGGGDEQFFGPGTRLTVL.

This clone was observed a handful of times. CDR3: CAHKAGTDTGELFF. The CDR3 DNA reads TGTGCCCACAAGGCAGGGACGGACACCGGGGAGCTGTTTTTT. This sequence joins TRBV6-1 and TRBJ2-2; D may be TRBD1 or TRBD2 (5 bases each). V lost 11 bases to trimming and J lost 3 bases, with 16 bases between them. The CDR3 spans 14 residues. Germline-derived CDR1 and CDR2 are MNHNS and SASEGT.

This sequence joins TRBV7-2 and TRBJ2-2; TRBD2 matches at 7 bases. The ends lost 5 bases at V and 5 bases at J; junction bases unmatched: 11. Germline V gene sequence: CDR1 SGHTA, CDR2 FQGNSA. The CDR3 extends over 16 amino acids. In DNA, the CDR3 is TGTGCCAGCAGCCTCCAACCGGTGGGAGGGACCGGGGAGCTGTTTTTT. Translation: CASSLQPVGGTGELFF.

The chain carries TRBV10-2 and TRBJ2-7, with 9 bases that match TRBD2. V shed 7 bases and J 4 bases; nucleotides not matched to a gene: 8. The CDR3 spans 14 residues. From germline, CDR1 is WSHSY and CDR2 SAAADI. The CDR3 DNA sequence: TGCGCCAGCACCGTAGCGGGGGTGGAGTACGAGCAGTACTTC. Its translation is CASTVAGVEYEQYF.

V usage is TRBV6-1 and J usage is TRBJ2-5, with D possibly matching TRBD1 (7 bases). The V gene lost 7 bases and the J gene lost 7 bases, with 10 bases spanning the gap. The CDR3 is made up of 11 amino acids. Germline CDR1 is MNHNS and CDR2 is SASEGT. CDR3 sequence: CASTQGGTQYF. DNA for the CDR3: TGTGCCAGCACCCAGGGGGGGACCCAGTACTTC.

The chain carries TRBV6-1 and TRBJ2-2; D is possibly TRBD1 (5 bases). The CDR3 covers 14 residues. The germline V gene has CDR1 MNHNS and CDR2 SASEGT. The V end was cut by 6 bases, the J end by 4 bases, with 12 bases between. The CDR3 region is CASRLDSVTGELFF. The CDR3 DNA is TGTGCCAGCAGGCTAGACAGCGTCACCGGGGAGCTGTTTTTT.

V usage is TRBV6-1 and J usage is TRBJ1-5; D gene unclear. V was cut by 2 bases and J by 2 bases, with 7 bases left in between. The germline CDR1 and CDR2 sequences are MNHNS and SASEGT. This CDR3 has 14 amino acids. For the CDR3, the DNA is TGTGCCAGCAGTGAACGGATCGGCAATCAGCCCCAGCATTTT. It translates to CASSERIGNQPQHF.

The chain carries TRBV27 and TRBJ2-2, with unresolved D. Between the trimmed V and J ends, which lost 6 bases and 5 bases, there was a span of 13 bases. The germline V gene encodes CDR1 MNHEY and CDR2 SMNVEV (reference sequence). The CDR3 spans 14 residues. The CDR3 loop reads CASSILGFTGELFF. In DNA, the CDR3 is TGTGCCAGCAGCATCCTGGGATTTACCGGGGAGCTGTTTTTT.

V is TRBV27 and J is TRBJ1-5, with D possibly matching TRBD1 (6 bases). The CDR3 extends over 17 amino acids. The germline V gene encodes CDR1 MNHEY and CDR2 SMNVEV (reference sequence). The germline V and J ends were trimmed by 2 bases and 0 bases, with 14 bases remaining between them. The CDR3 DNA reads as TGTGCCAGCAGTTTACGGGGGGCAGATTATAGCAATCAGCCCCAGCATTTT. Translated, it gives CASSLRGADYSNQPQHF.

The CDR3 DNA reads as TGTGCCAGCAGTTTTTCTGGCGGGTCCACCTACGAGCAGTACTTC. This translates into CASSFSGGSTYEQYF. The rearrangement joins TRBV28 to TRBJ2-7; D might be TRBD2 (5 bases). The V gene lost 3 bases and the J gene lost 2 bases, with 14 bases spanning the gap. The V gene's germline CDR1 is MDHEN and CDR2 SYDVKM. This CDR3 is built from 15 residues.

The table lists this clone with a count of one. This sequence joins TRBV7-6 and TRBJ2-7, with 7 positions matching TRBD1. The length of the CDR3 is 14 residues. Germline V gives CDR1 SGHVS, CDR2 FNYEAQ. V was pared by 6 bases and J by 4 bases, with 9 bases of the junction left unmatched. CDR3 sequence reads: CASSFPGQSYEQYF. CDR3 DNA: TGTGCCAGCAGTTTTCCGGGACAGTCGTACGAGCAGTACTTC.

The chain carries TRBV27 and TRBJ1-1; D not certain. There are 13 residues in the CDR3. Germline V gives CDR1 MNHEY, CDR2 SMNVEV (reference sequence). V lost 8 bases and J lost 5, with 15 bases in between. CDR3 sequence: CASGRAPETEAFF. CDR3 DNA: TGTGCCAGCGGGAGGGCCCCGGAAACTGAAGCTTTCTTT.

CDR3 sequence reads: CSTRAGTYEQYF. Written as DNA, the CDR3 is TGCAGCACTCGGGCAGGGACCTACGAGCAGTACTTC. V gene TRBV29-1 combines with J gene TRBJ2-7; D might be TRBD1 (5 bases). The V and J ends lost 8 bases and 2 bases respectively, with 13 bases between them. CDR3 length equals 12 residues. Germline loops: CDR1 SQVTM, CDR2 ANQGSEA.

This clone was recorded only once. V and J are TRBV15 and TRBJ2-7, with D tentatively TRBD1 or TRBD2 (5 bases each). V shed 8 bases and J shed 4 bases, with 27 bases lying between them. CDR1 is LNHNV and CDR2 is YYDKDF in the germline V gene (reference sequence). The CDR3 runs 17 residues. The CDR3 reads CATRLTDPGRPPYEQYF. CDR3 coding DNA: TGTGCCACCCGATTGACGGATCCGGGACGCCCGCCGTACGAGCAGTACTTC. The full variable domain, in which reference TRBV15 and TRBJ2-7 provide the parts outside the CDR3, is DAMVIQNPRYQVTQFGKPVTLSCSQTLNHNVMYWYQQKSSQAPKLLFHYYDKDFNNEADTPDNFQSRRPNTSFCFLDIRSPGLGDTAMYLCATRLTDPGRPPYEQYFGPGTRLTVT.

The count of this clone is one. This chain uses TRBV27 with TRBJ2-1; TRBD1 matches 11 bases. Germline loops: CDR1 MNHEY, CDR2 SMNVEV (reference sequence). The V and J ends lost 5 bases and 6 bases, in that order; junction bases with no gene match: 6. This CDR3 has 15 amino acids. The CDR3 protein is CASSQDRGQGNEQFF. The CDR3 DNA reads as TGTGCCAGCAGTCAGGACAGGGGGCAGGGCAATGAGCAGTTCTTC.

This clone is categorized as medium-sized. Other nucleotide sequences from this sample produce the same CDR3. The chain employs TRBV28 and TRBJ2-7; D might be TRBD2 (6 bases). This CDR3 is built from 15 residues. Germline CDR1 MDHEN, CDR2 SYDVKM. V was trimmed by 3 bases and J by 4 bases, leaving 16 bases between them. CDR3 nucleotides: TGTGCCAGCAGTTTGTACGGGGGAGCTCGGTACGAGCAGTACTTC. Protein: CASSLYGGARYEQYF.

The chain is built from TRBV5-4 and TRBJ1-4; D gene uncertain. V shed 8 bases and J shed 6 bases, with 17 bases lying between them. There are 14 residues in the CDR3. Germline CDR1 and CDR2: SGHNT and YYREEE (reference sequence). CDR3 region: CASKPGPEDEKLFF. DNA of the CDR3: TGTGCCAGTAAGCCGGGCCCCGAGGATGAAAAACTGTTTTTT.

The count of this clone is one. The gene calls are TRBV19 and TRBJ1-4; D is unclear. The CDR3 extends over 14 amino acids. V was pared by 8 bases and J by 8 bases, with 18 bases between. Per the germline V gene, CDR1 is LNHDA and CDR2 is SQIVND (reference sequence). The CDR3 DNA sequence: TGTGCCAGTGGGGTGGTAAGCAAGGGCGAAAAACTGTTTTTT. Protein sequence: CASGVVSKGEKLFF.

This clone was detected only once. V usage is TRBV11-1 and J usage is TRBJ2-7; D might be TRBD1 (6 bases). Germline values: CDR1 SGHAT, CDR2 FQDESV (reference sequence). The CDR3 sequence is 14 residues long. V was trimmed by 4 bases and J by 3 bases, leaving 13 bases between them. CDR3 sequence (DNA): TGTGCCAGCAGCTCGACAGGCCACGACTACGAGCAGTACTTC. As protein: CASSSTGHDYEQYF.

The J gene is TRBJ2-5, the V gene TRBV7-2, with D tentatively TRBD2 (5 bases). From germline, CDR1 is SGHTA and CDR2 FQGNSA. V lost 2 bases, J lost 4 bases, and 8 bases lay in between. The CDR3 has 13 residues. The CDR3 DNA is TGTGCCAGCAGCTTAAAAGGAGGAGAGACCCAGTACTTC. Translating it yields CASSLKGGETQYF.

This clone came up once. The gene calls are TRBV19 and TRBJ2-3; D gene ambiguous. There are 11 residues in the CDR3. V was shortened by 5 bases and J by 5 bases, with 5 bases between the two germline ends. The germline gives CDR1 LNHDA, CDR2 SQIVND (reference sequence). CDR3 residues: CASSLGDTQYF. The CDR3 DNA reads TGTGCCAGTAGTCTAGGAGATACGCAGTATTTT. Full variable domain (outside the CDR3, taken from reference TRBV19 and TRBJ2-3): DGGITQSPKYLFRKEGQNVTLSCEQNLNHDAMYWYRQDPGQGLRLIYYSQIVNDFQKGDIAEGYSVSREKKESFPLTVTSAQKNPTAFYLCASSLGDTQYFGPGTRLTVL.

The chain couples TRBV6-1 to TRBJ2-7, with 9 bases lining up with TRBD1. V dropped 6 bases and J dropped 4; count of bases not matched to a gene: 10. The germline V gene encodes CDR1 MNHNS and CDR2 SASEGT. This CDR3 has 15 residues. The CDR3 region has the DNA TGTGCCAGCAGCGATTGGGGGACAGGGCCATACGAGCAGTACTTC. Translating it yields CASSDWGTGPYEQYF.

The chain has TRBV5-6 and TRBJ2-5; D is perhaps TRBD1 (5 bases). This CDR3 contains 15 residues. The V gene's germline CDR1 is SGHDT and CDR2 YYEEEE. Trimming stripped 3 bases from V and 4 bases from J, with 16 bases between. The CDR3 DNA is TGTGCCAGCAGCTCAAACGCAGGGCAGGGAGAGACCCAGTACTTC. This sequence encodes CASSSNAGQGETQYF.

The CDR3 protein is CASSYQDSIYEQYF. Written as DNA, the CDR3 is TGTGCCAGCAGCTATCAGGACAGTATCTACGAGCAGTACTTC. This chain uses TRBV7-2 with TRBJ2-7; D might be TRBD1 (6 bases). Germline CDR1 SGHTA, CDR2 FQGNSA. The CDR3 runs 14 residues. The ends were cut back, 4 bases at V and 3 bases at J, with 13 bases in the middle.